This T cell receptor beta chain was sequenced during a study of blood T cell repertoires in COVID-19. Original handling: Nucleated cell counts were estimated from reference gene primer amplification. Measured with immunoSEQ multiplex PCR; TCRdb has only the in-frame clones, and not every one. Clonal size and the V and J genes are those of that table, whereas D and trimming came from the DNA. The sample shows some 170,000 clones, 75% to 80% of them seen only once. This clone turned up a few times. V gave up 3 bases and J gave up 4 bases; unmatched junction bases: 4. CDR3 length: 15 amino acids. Germline CDR1 and CDR2: LNHDA and SQIVND (reference sequence).

The sequencing input was peripheral blood. This chain links TRBV19 with TRBJ2-3, with 10 bases aligning to TRBD2. The clonotype originates from a woman between 50 and 59 years old with active or convalescent COVID-19. The CDR3 region has the DNA TGTGCCAGTAGTATTAGCGGGGGGTCCCCAGATACGCAGTATTTT. Protein: CASSISGGSPDTQYF. Supplemented by reference TRBV19 and TRBJ2-3, the full variable domain reads DGGITQSPKYLFRKEGQNVTLSCEQNLNHDAMYWYRQDPGQGLRLIYYSQIVNDFQKGDIAEGYSVSREKKESFPLTVTSAQKNPTAFYLCASSISGGSPDTQYFGPGTRLTVL.